These T cell receptor beta chains were read from a single sample in a study of blood T cell repertoires in COVID-19. The assay was immunoSEQ multiplex PCR, and TCRdb's table has in-frame clones only and misses some. This table has some 86,000 clones, 85% appearing once. The specimen was peripheral blood. These TCRs come from a woman in her 70s with acute or convalescent COVID-19. CDR3s include the opening cysteine and the closing phenylalanine or tryptophan. The order of the fields is clone size, J gene, V gene, CDR3 protein. A clone size is listed for some rows: how often the clone was seen (once, few, many), or a class if it is expanded.

size: few; J: TRBJ1-2; V: TRBV6-6; CDR3: CASSRDRANGYTF
size: .; J: TRBJ1-1; V: TRBV5-4; CDR3: CASSFVQGTEAFF
size: .; J: TRBJ2-3; V: TRBV6-4; CDR3: CASSEGQGATDTQYF
size: .; J: TRBJ2-2; V: TRBV6-5; CDR3: CASRLGIDFTGELFF
size: .; J: TRBJ2-5; V: TRBV4-2; CDR3: CASSQRAGTSGVVETQYF
size: few; J: TRBJ2-2; V: TRBV6-6; CDR3: CASSPTTSGRTGELFF
size: .; J: TRBJ2-1; V: TRBV10-1; CDR3: CASSDTGTSGSVGYNEQFF
size: .; J: TRBJ2-2; V: TRBV2; CDR3: CASRAAGSTNTGELFF
size: .; J: TRBJ2-2; V: TRBV6-6; CDR3: CASSYEGAGTGELFF
size: .; J: TRBJ1-2; V: TRBV2; CDR3: CASRRTGGYTNYGYTF
size: .; J: TRBJ1-2; V: TRBV7-9; CDR3: CASSSWWTNYGYTF
size: .; J: TRBJ2-3; V: TRBV28; CDR3: CASSEHRGRGTDTQYF
size: .; J: TRBJ1-6; V: TRBV6-5; CDR3: CASSSDRALSPLHF
size: .; J: TRBJ2-5; V: TRBV5-6; CDR3: CASSRGLAGVETQYF
size: .; J: TRBJ1-2; V: TRBV6-5; CDR3: CASSYQGLHNPYGYTF
size: .; J: TRBJ2-6; V: TRBV6-1; CDR3: CASSEGPLAGKPGANVLTF
size: .; J: TRBJ2-3; V: TRBV7-8; CDR3: CASSLGFLGRGTDTQYF
size: .; J: TRBJ2-3; V: TRBV7-2; CDR3: CASSPWDSPTDTQYF
size: .; J: TRBJ1-1; V: TRBV2; CDR3: CASSGTPEAFF
size: .; J: TRBJ1-6; V: TRBV5-1; CDR3: CASSPTGVGSPLHF
size: .; J: TRBJ2-3; V: TRBV11-3; CDR3: CASSLVGGMADTQYF
size: .; J: TRBJ2-3; V: TRBV18; CDR3: CASSPTPGTSTDTQYF
size: .; J: TRBJ2-1; V: TRBV5-1; CDR3: CASSLAGGSNNEQFF
size: .; J: TRBJ2-1; V: TRBV27; CDR3: CASSLWGQGFWNEQFF
size: .; J: TRBJ1-3; V: TRBV5-1; CDR3: CASSYVPGSGNTIYF
size: .; J: TRBJ1-2; V: TRBV24-1; CDR3: CATSDPQGFYGYTF
size: few; J: TRBJ1-1; V: TRBV7-9; CDR3: CASSPTRTGADTEAFF
size: .; J: TRBJ2-1; V: TRBV5-1; CDR3: CASSISLGGYNEQFF
size: once; J: TRBJ1-1; V: TRBV19; CDR3: CASSGAGQIHTEAFF
size: .; J: TRBJ2-5; V: TRBV3-1/TRBV3-2; CDR3: CASSQVFRGAQETQYF
size: .; J: TRBJ2-5; V: TRBV5-4; CDR3: CASSLRTSGRETQYF
size: .; J: TRBJ1-1; V: TRBV7-9; CDR3: CASSYNRGGAFF
size: .; J: TRBJ2-3; V: TRBV10-1; CDR3: CASSGSIDTQYF
size: .; J: TRBJ2-5; V: TRBV7-2; CDR3: CASSLGAGVQETQYF
size: .; J: TRBJ2-2; V: TRBV24-1; CDR3: CATKTGGTGELFF
size: .; J: TRBJ2-5; V: TRBV29-1; CDR3: CSVAGQGWGTQYF
size: .; J: TRBJ2-5; V: TRBV18; CDR3: CASSAGLEGTQYF
size: .; J: TRBJ2-1; V: TRBV30; CDR3: CAWSVRRGSWQFF
size: .; J: TRBJ2-3; V: TRBV5-1; CDR3: CASSLSGGADTQYF
size: once; J: TRBJ1-4; V: TRBV14; CDR3: CASSPRTLAGEKLFF